This TCR beta chain is from a study of cytomegalovirus exposure and HLA in healthy donors. The PCR employed 60 Vbeta primers together with 13 Jbeta primers. Data came from immunoSEQ multiplex PCR; TCRdb stores just in-frame clones and leaves some out. The sample holds around 100,000 clones, 79% seen once. The CDR3 has 17 amino acids. CDR1 and CDR2 (germline): SEHNR, FQNEAQ (reference sequence). V was clipped by 3 bases and J by 1 base, with 15 bases between them. About this clone itself: The same CDR3 is also encoded by other DNA sequences in this sample.

Source material: PBMCs. The origin of this receptor is a female donor in good health and CMV-seropositive. The chain links TRBV7-9 to TRBJ2-2, with a possible D match to TRBD1 (6 bases). The CDR3: CASSFSFSGQNTGELFF. CDR3 nucleotide sequence: TGTGCCAGCAGCTTTAGTTTCTCGGGACAGAACACCGGGGAGCTGTTTTTT.